This passage covers 2 T cell receptor beta chains from one sample sequenced in a study of blood T cell repertoires in COVID-19. Using immunoSEQ multiplex PCR, the repertoire was profiled, and TCRdb retains in-frame clones only, with some absent. The sample records around 42,000 clones, about 80% being singletons. The sequenced sample consisted of peripheral blood. Receptors originate from an elderly man with active or convalescent COVID-19.

This clone came up a few times. The chain joins TRBV7-2 to TRBJ2-6, with D hard to call. The CDR3 is 16 residues long. CDR1 is SGHTA, CDR2 FQGNSA, per germline. The ends were cut back, 2 bases at V and 6 bases at J, with 14 bases in the middle. The CDR3 loop is CASSLTGSLSANVLTF. The CDR3 region has the DNA TGTGCCAGCAGCTTAACCGGGTCCTTGTCGGCCAACGTCCTGACTTTC. The full variable domain, its missing parts supplied by reference TRBV7-2 and TRBJ2-6, is GAGVSQSPSNKVTEKGKDVELRCDPISGHTALYWYRQSLGQGLEFLIYFQGNSAPDKSGLPSDRFSAERTGGSVSTLTIQRTQQEDSAVYLCASSLTGSLSANVLTFGAGSRLTVL.

V usage is TRBV28 and J usage is TRBJ2-3; D is ambiguous. The CDR3 extends over 14 amino acids. Germline loops: CDR1 MDHEN, CDR2 SYDVKM. With 6 bases removed from V and 5 bases from J, the gap between germline ends came to 15 bases. The CDR3 is CASRPSQAGDTQYF. In nucleotides, the CDR3 is TGTGCCAGCAGACCGTCCCAGGCAGGAGATACGCAGTATTTT.